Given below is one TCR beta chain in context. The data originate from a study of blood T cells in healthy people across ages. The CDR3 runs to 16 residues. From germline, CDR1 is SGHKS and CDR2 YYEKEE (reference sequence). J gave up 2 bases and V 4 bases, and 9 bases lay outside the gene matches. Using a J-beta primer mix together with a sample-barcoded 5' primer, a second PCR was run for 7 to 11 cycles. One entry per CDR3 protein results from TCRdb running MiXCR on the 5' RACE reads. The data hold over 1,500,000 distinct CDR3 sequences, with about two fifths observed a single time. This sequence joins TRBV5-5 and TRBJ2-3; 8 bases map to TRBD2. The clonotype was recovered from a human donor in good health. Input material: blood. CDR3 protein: CASSGSAGEPTDTQYF. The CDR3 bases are TGTGCCAGCAGCGGGTCAGCGGGGGAACCCACAGATACGCAGTATTTT.